This TCR beta chain was documented in a study of beta chain features in type 1 diabetes (dated by TCRdb to the late 2010s). Concerning the study at large: Mean age, gender distribution, total cell number and subset yield did not differ between patients and healthy donors. A total of just under 110,000,000 sorted cells were examined across all samples, and RNA yield correlated strongly with the number of cells per subset. The study compared the TCRB repertoires of sorted circulating CD4+ T cell subsets in recently diagnosed type 1 diabetes patients with those in matched healthy donors. Regulatory and stem cell-like memory subsets were isolated from only 8 patients and about 8 healthy donors, whereas naive and central memory subsets came from all 30 or so donors. Overall study results and their limits: Naive, central memory and regulatory TCRB repertoires appeared to be more similar among patients than among healthy donors. Sequencing cDNA rather than genomic DNA could over-represent highly expressing activated cells, although activation and CD3 levels did not differ between groups. HLA sub-analyses involved small numbers of individuals, so any influence of HLA type on TCRB rearrangement remained unresolved. Patients with type 1 diabetes made fewer insertions and deleted more nucleotides at VDJ recombination sites, implying thymic rearrangement abnormalities. Shorter templates might be favored by PCR, yet because patient and control samples were amplified and corrected together, any such skew would affect both groups equally. A moderate but significant shortening of TCRB CDR3 length was observed in type 1 diabetes patients in all four CD4+ subsets.

Each donor gave one peripheral blood draw, averaging roughly 0.11 L, which was collected into heparinised tubes. A BD FACSAria II was used to sort naive, central memory, regulatory and stem cell-like memory CD4+ T cells with a panel that included CD45RO, CCR7, CD25, CD127, CD95 and CD27. Every sorted population had a purity above 95%. PBMCs were isolated right away by Lymphoprep density gradient centrifugation and were stained directly, without culture. So that batch effects would be minimized, each experiment stained and sorted samples in pairs, pairing one healthy donor with one patient. The germline V and J ends show losses of 6 bases and 5 bases respectively, and no gene match explains 15 bases of the junction. CDR1 and CDR2 are drawn from the germline V gene (reference sequence): GTSNPN, SVGIG. There are 16 amino acids in the CDR3, from cysteine to phenylalanine inclusive. Only the CDR3 DNA stays, 48 bases, in frame from base 1.

All of the isolated RNA was reverse transcribed with the High Capacity cDNA Reverse Transcription Kit, so expressed TCRB transcripts were sequenced. Naive, central memory and regulatory T cell samples underwent deep immunoSEQ sequencing, averaging around 4 million total reads per sample. After sorted cells were lysed in RLT buffer, RNA was extracted with DNase-treated RNeasy Micro or Mini kits, with the choice depending on cell number. Each cell subset was processed separately to prevent cross-contamination, with patient and healthy donor samples processed together. The immunoSEQ multiplex PCR was used to amplify TCRB sequences from cDNA, yielding 87-bp fragments that span the CDR3 region. Sequencing of the amplicons was done on the Illumina HiSeq platform. The original pipeline was this. PCR bias was computationally corrected using synthetic template baselines, reads within Hamming distance 2 were collapsed, and singletons that could not be merged were discarded. By aligning reads against IMGT, V, D and J genes, CDR3 length, and insertions or deletions at six rearrangement sites were assigned. Within each subset, clonotype counts were normalized to sorted cell number, after which true diversity and Gini coefficients were computed with the tcR R package. The overlap coefficient, calculated on TCRB nucleotide sequences, was used to measure repertoire sharing. The clones in this table, taken by TCRdb from immuneACCESS, are in-frame only. Not every clone is retained; where verified, under half of the shortfall comes from an unresolved V gene, and the cause of the rest is unknown. The V and J calls and clone size come from that table; D and trimming were worked out from the DNA. This sample gives some 150,000 clones in total; 6.5% to 8.5% of them show up just once. The biggest ten clones account for roughly 1.4% of the sample.

Concerning this clone itself: No cognate antigen has been identified for it. One base away there is no much larger clone; base qualities are not given.

This receptor was identified in a woman aged 25 to 39 in good health. The sequencing input was central memory CD4+ T cells from blood. The chain is assembled from TRBV30 and TRBJ1-2; TRBD1 matches 10 bases in the middle. The CDR3 here reads CACRPRDRGLGYGYTF. The sequenced DNA is TGTGCCTGCCGCCCCAGGGACAGGGGACTTGGGTATGGCTACACCTTC.